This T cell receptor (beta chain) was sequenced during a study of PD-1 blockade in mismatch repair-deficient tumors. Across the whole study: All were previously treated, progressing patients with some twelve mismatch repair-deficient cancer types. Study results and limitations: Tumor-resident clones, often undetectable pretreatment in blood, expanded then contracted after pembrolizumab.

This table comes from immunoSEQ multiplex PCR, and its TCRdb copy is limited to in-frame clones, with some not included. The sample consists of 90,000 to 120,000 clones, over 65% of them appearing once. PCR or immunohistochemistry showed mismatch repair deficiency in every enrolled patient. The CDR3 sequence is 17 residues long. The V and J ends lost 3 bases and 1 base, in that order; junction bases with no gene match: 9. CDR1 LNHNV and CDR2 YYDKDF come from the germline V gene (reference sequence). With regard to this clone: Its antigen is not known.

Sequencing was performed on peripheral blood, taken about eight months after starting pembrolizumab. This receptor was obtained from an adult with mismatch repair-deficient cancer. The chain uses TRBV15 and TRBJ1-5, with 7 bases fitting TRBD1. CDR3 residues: CATSSEWYRGSNQPQHF. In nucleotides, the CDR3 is TGTGCCACCAGCAGTGAGTGGTACAGGGGCAGCAATCAGCCCCAGCATTTT. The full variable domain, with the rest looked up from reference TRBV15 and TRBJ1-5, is DAMVIQNPRYQVTQFGKPVTLSCSQTLNHNVMYWYQQKSSQAPKLLFHYYDKDFNNEADTPDNFQSRRPNTSFCFLDIRSPGLGDTAMYLCATSSEWYRGSNQPQHFGDGTRLSIL.